This T cell receptor (beta chain) was obtained from a study of beta chain features in type 1 diabetes. Study context: All samples yielded some 100,000,000 examined sorted cells.

This clone occurred a few times. Expressed TCRB transcripts were sequenced, since all the RNA that had been isolated was reverse transcribed. An average of around 3.5 million reads was obtained for naive, central memory and regulatory T cell samples. TCRdb's copy holds only in-frame clones and misses some; the assay was immunoSEQ multiplex PCR. The repertoire holds more than 150,000 clones, with about 13% as singletons. The collection from each donor was one heparinised blood draw averaging roughly 0.11 L. Germline values: CDR1 MDHEN, CDR2 SYDVKM. The CDR3 consists of 13 residues. Trimming pared 8 bases from V and 4 bases from J, leaving 14 bases between.

Sequenced: central memory CD4+ T cells from blood. The origin of this receptor is a woman between 18 and 29 years old in good health. The rearrangement uses TRBV28 and TRBJ1-1; D remains ambiguous. CDR3 sequence: CASGLRRLTEAFF. The CDR3 DNA reads TGTGCCAGCGGCCTTCGGAGGCTCACTGAAGCTTTCTTT.